This is a list of T cell receptor beta chains from one sample in a study of T cells after yellow fever vaccination. MiXCR, run by TCRdb on the 5' RACE reads, gives a single entry per CDR3 protein. The sample includes a few hundred thousand distinct CDR3 sequences, around 7% seen only once; the top ten take around 17%. The input for sequencing was PBMCs, taken around 45 days after the first yellow fever vaccination. The receptors were gathered from a young man who received the YFV17D yellow fever vaccine. The CDR3 runs from the conserved cysteine through the conserved F or W. D genes are given only for firm matches. Clone size is given for some rows only: seen once, a few or many times, or a class if the clone is expanded.

J gene	V gene	clone size	D gene	CDR3 protein	CDR3 DNA
TRBJ1-1	TRBV6-1	few	NA	CAIQGLDGTEAFF	TGTGCCATTCAGGGGCTGGATGGCACTGAAGCTTTCTTT
TRBJ1-1	TRBV20-1	few	NA	CSALGAGKNTEAFF	TGCAGTGCGCTAGGGGCAGGGAAGAACACTGAAGCTTTCTTT
TRBJ2-1	TRBV5-1	NA	NA	CASSLASANNEQFF	TGCGCCAGCAGCTTGGCTAGCGCAAACAATGAGCAGTTCTTC
TRBJ1-6	TRBV20-1	NA	NA	CSASVAGEFNNSPLHF	TGCAGTGCTAGCGTGGCAGGGGAGTTTAATAATTCACCCCTCCACTTT
TRBJ2-2	TRBV6-1	few	TRBD2	CASYTRTRGNTGELFF	TGTGCCAGCTATACCAGGACTAGGGGGAACACCGGGGAGCTGTTTTTT
TRBJ2-7	TRBV4-2	few	NA	CASSQEMGTYEQYF	TGTGCCAGCAGCCAAGAGATGGGGACCTACGAGCAGTACTTC
TRBJ1-3	TRBV14	few	NA	CASSQGKGNTIYF	TGTGCCAGCAGCCAAGGAAAGGGAAACACCATATATTTT
TRBJ2-1	TRBV13	few	NA	CASSQYREGEQFF	TGTGCCAGCAGCCAGTACAGGGAGGGTGAGCAGTTCTTC
TRBJ2-3	TRBV5-1	many	TRBD1	CASSLGQGDTQYF	TGCGCCAGCAGCTTGGGACAGGGGGATACGCAGTATTTT
TRBJ2-1	TRBV5-1	NA	TRBD2	CASSSTSGGAEQFF	TGCGCCAGCAGCTCTACTAGCGGGGGGGCAGAGCAGTTCTTC
TRBJ1-1	TRBV28	NA	TRBD1	CASNSHGWTGRTEAFF	TGTGCCAGCAACTCCCACGGGTGGACAGGGCGCACTGAAGCTTTCTTT
TRBJ2-1	TRBV20-1	few	NA	CSAREVTYNEQFF	TGCAGTGCTAGAGAGGTTACCTACAATGAGCAGTTCTTC
TRBJ2-3	TRBV20-1	few	TRBD2	CSARMVAGGLADTQYF	TGCAGTGCTAGGATGGTAGCGGGGGGGCTTGCAGATACGCAGTATTTT
TRBJ1-6	TRBV7-9	NA	NA	CASTGSSYNSPLHF	TGTGCCAGCACTGGAAGCTCCTATAATTCACCCCTCCACTTT
TRBJ1-4	TRBV7-2	many	TRBD1	CASSRDRGNEKLFF	TGTGCCAGCAGCCGGGACAGGGGAAATGAAAAACTGTTTTTT
TRBJ1-1	TRBV7-3	many	NA	CASSLTGGVTEAFF	TGTGCCAGCAGCTTAACTGGGGGCGTTACTGAAGCTTTCTTT
TRBJ1-4	TRBV5-5	NA	NA	CDSSLRTTNEKLFF	TGTGACAGCAGCTTGCGGACAACTAATGAAAAACTGTTTTTT
TRBJ2-5	TRBV12-3/TRBV12-4	few	TRBD2	CASSLSRTSGGETQYF	TGTGCCAGCAGCCTCAGCCGGACTAGCGGGGGGGAGACCCAGTACTTC
TRBJ1-2	TRBV29-1	few	NA	CSVENRNGYGYTF	TGCAGCGTTGAAAACAGAAACGGGTATGGCTACACCTTC
TRBJ2-6	TRBV21-1	NA	NA	CASSKEGPGANVLTF	TGTGCCAGCAGCAAAGAAGGGCCTGGGGCCAACGTCCTGACTTTC
TRBJ1-1	TRBV7-6	few	NA	CASSLEGGRMNTEAFF	TGTGCCAGCAGCTTAGAAGGAGGGAGGATGAACACTGAAGCTTTCTTT
TRBJ2-1	TRBV6-1	NA	NA	CARIGEEDRLDNEQFF	TGTGCCAGAATCGGAGAGGAGGACAGATTAGACAATGAGCAGTTCTTC
TRBJ1-2	TRBV6-1	NA	NA	CASGGGRMVGYTF	TGTGCCAGCGGCGGGGGCAGGATGGTCGGCTACACCTTC
TRBJ1-2	TRBV4-1	NA	NA	CASSQDPGINYGYTF	TGCGCCAGCAGCCAAGATCCAGGGATCAACTATGGCTACACCTTC
TRBJ2-3	TRBV18	few	NA	CASSRAVEGGDTQYF	TGTGCCAGCTCACGAGCGGTGGAGGGTGGAGATACGCAGTATTTT